The 21 T cell receptor beta chains given below trace back to one sample, sequenced in a study of T-cell reconstitution after alpha-beta-depleted transplantation in children. Researchers prepared the TCRbeta library using unique molecular identifiers, the study reports. TCRdb itself ran the PCR reads through MiXCR, one entry per CDR3 protein. The sample carries around 250,000 distinct CDR3 sequences, 9.9% recorded once. Sequenced material: PBMCs from the stem cell graft donor, taken from the stem cell graft. These receptors originate from a human donor who donated a stem cell graft to a child with SCID.

A word on this clonotype: It may be a read error: a sequence one base away is much more abundant. This chain connects TRBV7-9 to TRBJ2-3; D gene uncertain. Germline CDR1 and CDR2: SEHNR and FQNEAQ (reference sequence). Trimming shortened V by 5 bases and J by 4 bases, and 7 bases separated the two germline ends. CDR3 length: 12 amino acids. CDR3 loop: CASSISPDTQYF. The CDR3 nucleotides read TGTGCCAGCAGCATAAGCCCAGATACGCAGTATTTT.

This clonotype was picked up many times. The chain employs TRBV7-2 and TRBJ2-1; D is uncertain. This CDR3 contains 12 residues. Germline CDR1 is SGHTA and CDR2 is FQGNSA. Deletions cut 11 bases from V and 0 bases from J, with 8 bases between. CDR3 sequence (DNA): TGTGCCTCTGTGGGCTCCTACAATGAGCAGTTCTTC. Amino acid sequence: CASVGSYNEQFF.

This clonotype has only a few counts. CDR3 nucleotide sequence: TGCAGTGCTCAACCGGGGCGTGACAGGGGCGCAGATACGCAGTATTTT. Amino acids: CSAQPGRDRGADTQYF. This sequence joins TRBV20-1 and TRBJ2-3; 8 nucleotides match TRBD1. The J segment lost 4 bases and the V segment lost 5 bases, leaving 14 bases of the junction unmatched. The germline CDR1 and CDR2 sequences are DFQATT and SNEGSKA (reference sequence). The CDR3 runs 16 residues.

In its sample, this clonotype was seen many times. The chain is built from TRBV29-1 and TRBJ2-3; either TRBD1 or TRBD2 may fit D (5 bases each). CDR1 is SQVTM and CDR2 is ANQGSEA in the germline V gene. Trimming pared 8 bases from V and 0 bases from J, leaving 12 bases between. This CDR3 is 13 amino acids long. The CDR3 spells CSCGGPSTDTQYF. CDR3 DNA sequence: TGCAGCTGTGGGGGTCCTAGCACAGATACGCAGTATTTT.

V usage is TRBV10-3 and J usage is TRBJ2-1, with D perhaps matching TRBD1 (6 bases). V shed 6 bases and J shed 5 bases, with 14 bases lying between them. The CDR3 sequence is 14 residues long. Germline CDR1 ENHRY, CDR2 SYGVKD. The CDR3 sequence: CAISGTSKDNEQFF. CDR3 nucleotide sequence: TGTGCCATCAGCGGGACATCAAAGGACAATGAGCAGTTCTTC.

The chain carries TRBV12-3 or TRBV12-4 and TRBJ1-6; D remains unclear. The CDR3 loop spans 16 amino acids. Deletions cut 3 bases from V and 8 bases from J, with 17 bases between. The CDR3 loop reads CASSFLVSGVDSPLHF. CDR3 coding DNA: TGTGCCAGCAGTTTTTTGGTGTCGGGTGTTGATTCACCCCTCCACTTT.

This clonotype was observed a single time. The chain recombines TRBV15 with TRBJ2-3; D gene uncertain. Per germline, CDR1 LNHNV and CDR2 YYDKDF (reference sequence). Trimming pared 4 bases from V and 5 bases from J, leaving 7 bases between. The CDR3 consists of 12 residues. CDR3 sequence: CATSTLRDTQYF. For the CDR3, the DNA is TGTGCCACCAGCACCCTAAGAGATACGCAGTATTTT.

There are many counts of this clonotype. The J gene is TRBJ2-7, the V gene TRBV10-3; D unresolved. The CDR3 runs to 13 residues. With 4 bases removed from V and 3 bases from J, the gap between germline ends came to 10 bases. Germline V gives CDR1 ENHRY, CDR2 SYGVKD. The CDR3 DNA follows: TGTGCCATCAGTGGTTTAGGGTTCTACGAGCAGTACTTC. This gives the protein CAISGLGFYEQYF.

The rearrangement uses TRBV5-1 and TRBJ2-7; D is perhaps TRBD1 or TRBD2 (8 bases each). Germline CDR1 and CDR2: SGHRS and YFSETQ. V was shortened by 3 bases and J by 2 bases, with 27 bases between the two germline ends. The CDR3 spans 19 residues. CDR3 region: CASSSKGQGGERGTYEQYF. The CDR3 DNA reads TGCGCCAGCAGCTCGAAAGGACAGGGAGGGGAGCGGGGGACCTACGAGCAGTACTTC. The variable domain in full, with the rest retrieved from reference TRBV5-1 and TRBJ2-7, is KAGVTQTPRYLIKTRGQQVTLSCSPISGHRSVSWYQQTPGQGLQFLFEYFSETQRNKGNFPGRFSGRQFSNSRSEMNVSTLELGDSALYLCASSSKGQGGERGTYEQYFGPGTRLTVT.

This clonotype was recorded a few times. The rearrangement links TRBV5-1 to TRBJ1-1; D call uncertain. The germline V gene encodes CDR1 SGHRS and CDR2 YFSETQ. CDR3 length: 15 residues. The V and J ends lost 2 bases and 1 base respectively, with 12 bases between them. CDR3 in DNA: TGCGCCAGCAGCTTTGACCCGGCTGGGAACACTGAAGCTTTCTTT. Amino acids: CASSFDPAGNTEAFF.

In its sample, this clonotype was seen many times. The chain joins TRBV7-2 to TRBJ2-5; D not certain. CDR1 is SGHTA and CDR2 is FQGNSA in the germline V gene. There are 14 residues in the CDR3. Trimming pared 1 base from V and 7 bases from J, leaving 13 bases between. CDR3 sequence reads: CASSLVVVGGTQYF. Here the CDR3 DNA reads TGTGCCAGCAGCTTAGTAGTTGTGGGCGGGACCCAGTACTTC.

V usage is TRBV20-1 and J usage is TRBJ1-2, with D possibly matching TRBD1 (6 bases). This CDR3 contains 13 residues. Trimming stripped 1 base from V and 3 bases from J, with 9 bases between. Germline V gene lookup returns CDR1 DFQATT and CDR2 SNEGSKA (reference sequence). CDR3 protein: CSARVPGDYGYTF. In DNA, the CDR3 is TGCAGTGCTAGAGTCCCAGGGGACTATGGCTACACCTTC.

This clonotype was observed a handful of times. This chain links TRBV15 with TRBJ2-7; 9 bases map to TRBD1. Germline V gene sequence: CDR1 LNHNV, CDR2 YYDKDF (reference sequence). V shed 1 base, J shed 6 bases, and the junction held 10 bases outside the gene matches. The CDR3 consists of 16 residues. The CDR3: CATSRVPGTGRSEQYF. CDR3 bases: TGTGCCACCAGCAGAGTCCCTGGGACAGGGCGTAGCGAGCAGTACTTC.

The V gene is TRBV20-1, the J gene TRBJ2-3; 14 bases agree with TRBD2. CDR3 length: 17 amino acids. V lost 3 bases, J lost 2 bases, and 7 bases stayed unmatched. The V gene's germline CDR1 is DFQATT and CDR2 SNEGSKA (reference sequence). The CDR3 bases are TGCAGTGCTAGGGGGGGACTAGCGGGGGCCTACACAGATACGCAGTATTTT. Amino acid sequence: CSARGGLAGAYTDTQYF.

The table lists this clonotype with a few counts. The genes are TRBV9 and TRBJ2-7; D gene ambiguous. Trimming removed 4 bases from V and 3 bases from J, with 14 bases in between. The CDR3 loop spans 14 amino acids. Germline CDR1 SGDLS, CDR2 YYNGEE. The CDR3 loop is CASSRRTGNYEQYF. Here the CDR3 DNA reads TGTGCCAGCAGCCGCCGGACGGGCAACTACGAGCAGTACTTC.

The chain uses TRBV15 and TRBJ1-1; D is unresolved. The CDR3 length is 14 residues. The V end lost 3 bases, the J end lost 3 bases, and 11 bases lay between the germline ends. CDR1 is LNHNV, CDR2 YYDKDF, per germline (reference sequence). The CDR3 DNA follows: TGTGCCACCAGCAGTGCCAAGGAATACACTGAAGCTTTCTTT. Its translation: CATSSAKEYTEAFF.

This clonotype turned up a few times. The rearrangement uses TRBV5-1 and TRBJ2-3; 9 bases are a match to TRBD2. Germline CDR1 reads SGHRS; CDR2 reads YFSETQ. Trimming cost V 2 bases and J 3 bases; bases outside gene matches: 10. The CDR3 is made up of 17 amino acids. This CDR3 reads CASSFVRGGLGTDTQYF. The CDR3 DNA follows: TGCGCCAGCAGCTTCGTGCGGGGGGGCCTAGGGACAGATACGCAGTATTTT.

As regards this clonotype: Relative to the germline gene, one junction end is altered; a read error may explain this. This chain uses TRBV5-6 with TRBJ2-5; D perhaps matches TRBD2 (5 bases). CDR1 SGHDT and CDR2 YYEEEE come from the germline V gene. This CDR3 has 14 amino acids. The CDR3 DNA follows: TGTGCCAGCAGCTTGTACCTGGGTGGGGAGACCCAGTATTTC. It is translated as CASSLYLGGETQYF.

In this sample, this clonotype turned up a few times. The chain combines TRBV25-1 with TRBJ1-1; the D gene is possibly TRBD1 (5 bases). The CDR3 spans 15 residues. V dropped 10 bases and J dropped 4 bases, with 22 bases sitting between them. Germline loops: CDR1 MGHDK, CDR2 SYGVNS. CDR3 in DNA: TGTGCCACCAGATCGCTGGGGGGATCGGCCACTGAAGCTTTCTTT. It encodes CATRSLGGSATEAFF.

The chain has TRBV12-3 or TRBV12-4 and TRBJ2-7; D may be TRBD1 (7 bases). This CDR3 is 15 amino acids long. Trimming removed 3 bases at V and 4 bases at J, with 16 bases between. The CDR3 DNA reads as TGTGCCAGCAGTTTTGGAGGGGGCCCGGGTTACGAGCAGTACTTC. The encoded protein is CASSFGGGPGYEQYF.

V gene TRBV2 combines with J gene TRBJ2-5, with 7 bases that match TRBD1. Trimming took 10 bases from V and 2 from J; bases not matched to a gene: 7. Germline V gene lookup returns CDR1 SNHLY and CDR2 FYNNEI. The CDR3 extends over 13 amino acids. The chain's CDR3 is CAIRDRSQETQYF. In nucleotides, the CDR3 is TGTGCCATCCGGGACAGATCACAAGAGACCCAGTACTTC.